What follows describes a single TCR beta chain. These data are taken from a study of T cell changes during pregnancy in multiple sclerosis. Libraries were prepared by immunoSEQ multiplex PCR; TCRdb keeps only in-frame clonotypes and omits some of them. Altogether more than 85,000 clones are present, almost 95% being singletons, with the ten largest covering 0.9%. Specimen: peripheral blood, collected before pregnancy. This receptor was obtained from a female donor with multiple sclerosis, enrolled in a pregnancy study.

CDR3 region: CASSLRAGNTIYF. Here the CDR3 DNA reads TGTGCCAGCAGCCTCAGGGCCGGAAACACCATATATTTT. This chain uses TRBV21-1 with TRBJ1-3; the D call of TRBD1 is as the table states it, not checked on the DNA. TRBV21-1 is an annotated pseudogene. The CDR3 runs 13 residues.